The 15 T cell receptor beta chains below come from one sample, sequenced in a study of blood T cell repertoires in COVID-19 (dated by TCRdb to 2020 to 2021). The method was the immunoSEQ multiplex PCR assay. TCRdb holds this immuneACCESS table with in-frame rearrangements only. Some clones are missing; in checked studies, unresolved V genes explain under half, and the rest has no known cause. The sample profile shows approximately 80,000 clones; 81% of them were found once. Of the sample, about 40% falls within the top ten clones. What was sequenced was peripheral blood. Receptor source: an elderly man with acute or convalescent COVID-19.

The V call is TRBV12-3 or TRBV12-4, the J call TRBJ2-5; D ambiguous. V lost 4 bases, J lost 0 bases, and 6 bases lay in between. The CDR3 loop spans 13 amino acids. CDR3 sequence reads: CASSSSDQETQYF. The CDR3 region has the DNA TGTGCCAGCAGTTCGAGCGACCAAGAGACCCAGTACTTC.

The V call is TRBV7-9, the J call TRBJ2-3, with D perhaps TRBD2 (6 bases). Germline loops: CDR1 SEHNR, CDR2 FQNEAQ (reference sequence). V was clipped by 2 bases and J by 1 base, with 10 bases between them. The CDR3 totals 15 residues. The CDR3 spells CASSLWRGRTDTQYF. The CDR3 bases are TGTGCCAGCAGCTTATGGCGGGGCCGCACAGATACGCAGTATTTT.

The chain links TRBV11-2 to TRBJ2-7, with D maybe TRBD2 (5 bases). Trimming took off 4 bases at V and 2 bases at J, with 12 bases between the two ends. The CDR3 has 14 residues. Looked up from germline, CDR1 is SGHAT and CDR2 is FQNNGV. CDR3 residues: CASSSLERPYEQYF. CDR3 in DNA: TGTGCCAGCAGCTCACTAGAAAGACCCTACGAGCAGTACTTC.

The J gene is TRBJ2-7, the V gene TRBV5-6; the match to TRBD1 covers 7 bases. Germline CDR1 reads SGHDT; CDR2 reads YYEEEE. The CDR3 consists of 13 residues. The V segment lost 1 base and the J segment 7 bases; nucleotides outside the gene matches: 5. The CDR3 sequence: CASSLPQGEEQYF. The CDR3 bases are TGTGCCAGCAGCTTGCCCCAGGGGGAAGAGCAGTACTTC. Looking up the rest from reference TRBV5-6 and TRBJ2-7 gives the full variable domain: DAGVTQSPTHLIKTRGQQVTLRCSPKSGHDTVSWYQQALGQGPQFIFQYYEEEERQRGNFPDRFSGHQFPNYSSELNVNALLLGDSALYLCASSLPQGEEQYFGPGTRLTVT.

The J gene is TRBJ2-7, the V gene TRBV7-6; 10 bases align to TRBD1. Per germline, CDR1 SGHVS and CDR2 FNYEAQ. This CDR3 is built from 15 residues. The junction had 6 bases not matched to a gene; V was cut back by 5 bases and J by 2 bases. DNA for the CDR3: TGTGCCAGCAGCGTAGGGACAGGGGAGACCTACGAGCAGTACTTC. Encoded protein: CASSVGTGETYEQYF.

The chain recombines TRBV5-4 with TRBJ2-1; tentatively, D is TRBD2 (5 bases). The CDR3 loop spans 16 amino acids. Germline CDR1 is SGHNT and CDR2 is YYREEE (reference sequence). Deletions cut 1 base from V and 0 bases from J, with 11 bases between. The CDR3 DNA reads TGTGCCAGCAGCTTGCAGCGGAGCAGCTCCTACAATGAGCAGTTCTTC. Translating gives CASSLQRSSSYNEQFF.

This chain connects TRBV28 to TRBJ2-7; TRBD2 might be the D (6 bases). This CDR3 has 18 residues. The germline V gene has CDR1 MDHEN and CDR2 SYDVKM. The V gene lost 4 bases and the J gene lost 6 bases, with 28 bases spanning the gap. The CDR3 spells CASSYPGLLRNRGGEQYF. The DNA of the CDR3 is TGTGCCAGCAGTTACCCTGGACTCCTTCGTAATAGGGGAGGCGAGCAGTACTTC.

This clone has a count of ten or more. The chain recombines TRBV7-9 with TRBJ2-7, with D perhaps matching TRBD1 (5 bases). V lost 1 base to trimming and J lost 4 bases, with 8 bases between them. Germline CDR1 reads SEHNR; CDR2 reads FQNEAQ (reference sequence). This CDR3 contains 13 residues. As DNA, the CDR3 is TGTGCCAGCAGCTTAGGCAGGGAATACGAGCAGTACTTC. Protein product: CASSLGREYEQYF.

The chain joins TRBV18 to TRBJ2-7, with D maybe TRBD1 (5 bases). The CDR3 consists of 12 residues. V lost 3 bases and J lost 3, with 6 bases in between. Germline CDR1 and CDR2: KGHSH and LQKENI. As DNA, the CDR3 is TGTGCCAGCTCACCTACAGGCTACGAGCAGTACTTC. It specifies CASSPTGYEQYF. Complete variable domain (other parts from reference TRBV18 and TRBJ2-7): NAGVMQNPRHLVRRRGQEARLRCSPMKGHSHVYWYRQLPEEGLKFMVYLQKENIIDESGMPKERFSAEFPKEGPSILRIQQVVRGDSAAYFCASSPTGYEQYFGPGTRLTVT.

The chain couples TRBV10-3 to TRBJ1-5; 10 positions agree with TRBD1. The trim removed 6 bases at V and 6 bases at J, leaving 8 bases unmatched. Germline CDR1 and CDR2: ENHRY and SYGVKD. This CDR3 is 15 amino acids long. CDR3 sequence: CAISRVDRGLQPQHF. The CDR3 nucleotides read TGTGCCATCAGCAGGGTCGACAGGGGGCTTCAGCCCCAGCATTTT.

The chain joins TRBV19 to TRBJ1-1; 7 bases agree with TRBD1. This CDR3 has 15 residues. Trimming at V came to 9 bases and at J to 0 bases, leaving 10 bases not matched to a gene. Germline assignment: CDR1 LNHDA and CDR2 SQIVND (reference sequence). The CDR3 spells CASKQGSRMNTEAFF. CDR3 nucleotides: TGTGCCAGCAAACAGGGGAGTAGGATGAACACTGAAGCTTTCTTT.

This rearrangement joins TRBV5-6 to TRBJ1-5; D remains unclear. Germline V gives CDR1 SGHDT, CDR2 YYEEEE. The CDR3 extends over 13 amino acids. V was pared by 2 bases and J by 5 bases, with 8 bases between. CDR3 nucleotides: TGTGCCAGCAGCTTTTCACCGGATCAGCCCCAGCATTTT. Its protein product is CASSFSPDQPQHF. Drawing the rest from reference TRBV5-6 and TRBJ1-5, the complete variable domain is DAGVTQSPTHLIKTRGQQVTLRCSPKSGHDTVSWYQQALGQGPQFIFQYYEEEERQRGNFPDRFSGHQFPNYSSELNVNALLLGDSALYLCASSFSPDQPQHFGDGTRLSIL.

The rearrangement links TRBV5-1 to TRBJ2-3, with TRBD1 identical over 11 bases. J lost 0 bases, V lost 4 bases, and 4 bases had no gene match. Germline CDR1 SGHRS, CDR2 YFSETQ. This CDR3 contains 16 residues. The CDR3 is CASSRGTGGSTDTQYF. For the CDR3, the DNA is TGCGCCAGCAGCAGAGGGACAGGGGGGAGCACAGATACGCAGTATTTT.

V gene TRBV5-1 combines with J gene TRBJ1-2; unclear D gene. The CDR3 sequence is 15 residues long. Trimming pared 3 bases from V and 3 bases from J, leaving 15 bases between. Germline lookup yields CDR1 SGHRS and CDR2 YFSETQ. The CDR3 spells CASSSIPEQHYGYTF. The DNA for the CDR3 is TGCGCCAGCAGCTCCATCCCCGAACAGCACTATGGCTACACCTTC. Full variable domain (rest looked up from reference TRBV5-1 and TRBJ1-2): KAGVTQTPRYLIKTRGQQVTLSCSPISGHRSVSWYQQTPGQGLQFLFEYFSETQRNKGNFPGRFSGRQFSNSRSEMNVSTLELGDSALYLCASSSIPEQHYGYTFGSGTRLTVV.

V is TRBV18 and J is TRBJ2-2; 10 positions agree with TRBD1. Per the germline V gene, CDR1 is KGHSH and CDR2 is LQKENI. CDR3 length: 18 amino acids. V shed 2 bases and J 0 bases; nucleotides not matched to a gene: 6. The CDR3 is CASSPGDRGLSNTGELFF. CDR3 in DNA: TGTGCCAGCTCACCAGGGGACAGGGGATTGTCGAACACCGGGGAGCTGTTTTTT.